The 20 T cell receptor beta chains given below trace back to one sample, sequenced in a study of blood T cells in healthy people across ages. The authors ran a second PCR of 7 to 11 cycles using a sample-barcoded 5' primer and a J-beta primer mix. One entry per CDR3 protein results from TCRdb running MiXCR on the 5' RACE reads. The sample contains about 970,000 distinct CDR3 sequences, about 53% of which appear only once. What was sequenced was blood. These receptors were taken from a woman aged 60 to 75 in good health.

V is TRBV20-1 and J is TRBJ1-4; D gene uncertain. The germline gives CDR1 DFQATT, CDR2 SNEGSKA (reference sequence). The CDR3 spans 13 residues. The V end was cut by 4 bases, the J end by 2 bases, with 8 bases between. This CDR3 reads CSATRSTNEKLFF. As DNA, the CDR3 is TGCAGTGCTACCAGGAGCACTAATGAAAAACTGTTTTTT.

This clonotype has just a few counts. The V call is TRBV20-1, the J call TRBJ2-5; D ambiguous. This CDR3 contains 12 residues. The V end was cut by 5 bases, the J end by 1 base, with 8 bases between. Germline assignment: CDR1 DFQATT and CDR2 SNEGSKA (reference sequence). The CDR3 DNA sequence: TGCAGTGCTGTCAGGATCCAAGAGACCCAGTACTTC. This gives the protein CSAVRIQETQYF.

Only a few counts were recorded for this clonotype. The chain recombines TRBV28 with TRBJ1-6; TRBD1 matches at 7 bases. Germline V CDR1 and CDR2: MDHEN, SYDVKM. The CDR3 loop spans 15 amino acids. Trimming took 6 bases from V and 4 from J; bases not matched to a gene: 6. The CDR3 protein is CASRRGQEYNSPLHF. CDR3 DNA sequence: TGTGCCAGCAGGCGAGGACAGGAATATAATTCACCCCTCCACTTT.

This clonotype was counted a few times. V gene TRBV6-2 or TRBV6-3 combines with J gene TRBJ2-3; possible D gene TRBD2, 5 bases. V was trimmed by 0 bases and J by 2 bases, leaving 12 bases between them. Looked up from germline, CDR1 is MNHEY and CDR2 is SVGEGT. CDR3 length equals 16 residues. CDR3 amino acids: CASSYSSGLYTDTQYF. The CDR3, as DNA: TGTGCCAGCAGTTACTCGAGCGGACTTTACACAGATACGCAGTATTTT.

The chain links TRBV15 to TRBJ2-7; TRBD2 matches 11 bases. The V gene's germline CDR1 is LNHNV and CDR2 YYDKDF (reference sequence). The ends lost 3 bases at V and 0 bases at J; junction bases unmatched: 7. CDR3 size: 17 residues. The CDR3 sequence: CATSRDATSGNSYEQYF. DNA for the CDR3: TGTGCCACCAGCAGGGATGCGACTAGCGGGAACTCCTACGAGCAGTACTTC.

The rearrangement joins TRBV5-5 to TRBJ2-7, with D perhaps matching TRBD1 (5 bases). This CDR3 has 14 amino acids. V was pared by 4 bases and J by 2 bases, with 13 bases between. From germline, CDR1 is SGHKS and CDR2 YYEKEE (reference sequence). The CDR3 DNA reads as TGTGCCAGCAGCGCACCCCAGGGAACCTACGAGCAGTACTTC. The encoded protein is CASSAPQGTYEQYF.

The rearrangement links TRBV12-3 or TRBV12-4 to TRBJ1-6; perhaps TRBD1 as D (5 bases). There are 16 residues in the CDR3. The V end lost 5 bases, the J end lost 6 bases, and 17 bases lay between the germline ends. The CDR3 coding sequence is TGTGCCAGCAGTGATGAGGGACGGATCCTTAATTCACCCCTCCACTTT. Translated: CASSDEGRILNSPLHF.

The chain combines TRBV7-3 with TRBJ2-3; D is perhaps TRBD1 or TRBD2 (5 bases each). Per the germline V gene, CDR1 is SGHTA and CDR2 is FQGTGA. The V gene lost 5 bases and the J gene lost 2 bases, with 17 bases spanning the gap. The CDR3 has 16 amino acids. CDR3 region: CASSPSGPGTTDTQYF. The CDR3 bases are TGTGCCAGCAGCCCTTCGGGGCCAGGGACCACAGATACGCAGTATTTT.

The rearrangement joins TRBV6-2 or TRBV6-3 to TRBJ1-5; D is uncertain. The V and J ends lost 2 bases and 4 bases respectively, with 12 bases between them. Germline V gene data show CDR1 as MNHEY and CDR2 as SVGEGT. This CDR3 is built from 15 residues. CDR3 amino acids: CASSYPDGYNQPQHF. CDR3 bases: TGTGCCAGCAGTTACCCCGACGGGTATAATCAGCCCCAGCATTTT.

This chain joins TRBV9 and TRBJ1-1, with no clear D. Germline CDR1 reads SGDLS; CDR2 reads YYNGEE. Trimming removed 0 bases at V and 5 bases at J, with 11 bases between. The CDR3 is made up of 14 amino acids. This chain's CDR3 is CASSVEGVGTEAFF. CDR3 sequence (DNA): TGTGCCAGCAGCGTAGAGGGAGTAGGGACTGAAGCTTTCTTT.

This clonotype was seen a handful of times. The gene calls are TRBV20-1 and TRBJ2-7, with unresolved D. V was cut by 1 base and J by 1 base, with 14 bases left in between. Germline CDR1 is DFQATT and CDR2 is SNEGSKA (reference sequence). The CDR3 covers 15 residues. CDR3 sequence (DNA): TGCAGTGCTAGAGGGCTAGTGGGTCAGTCCTACGAGCAGTACTTC. Amino acid sequence: CSARGLVGQSYEQYF.

CDR3 region: CASSFLEGADTQYF. The CDR3 bases are TGTGCCAGCAGTTTCTTGGAGGGGGCAGATACGCAGTATTTT. The J gene is TRBJ2-3, the V gene TRBV28, with D tentatively TRBD1 or TRBD2 (6 bases each). Germline loops: CDR1 MDHEN, CDR2 SYDVKM. Trimming left V 3 bases short and J 4 bases short, with 11 bases between. The CDR3 runs 14 residues.

The V call is TRBV5-1, the J call TRBJ2-3, with 11 bases fitting TRBD2. The CDR3 is 19 amino acids. The V and J ends lost 3 bases and 4 bases, in that order; junction bases with no gene match: 16. Germline V CDR1 and CDR2: SGHRS, YFSETQ. CDR3 sequence reads: CASSSGLAGLPGLPDTQYF. The CDR3 DNA reads as TGCGCCAGCAGCTCTGGACTAGCGGGTTTACCCGGTCTTCCAGATACGCAGTATTTT. Supplemented by reference TRBV5-1 and TRBJ2-3, the full variable domain reads KAGVTQTPRYLIKTRGQQVTLSCSPISGHRSVSWYQQTPGQGLQFLFEYFSETQRNKGNFPGRFSGRQFSNSRSEMNVSTLELGDSALYLCASSSGLAGLPGLPDTQYFGPGTRLTVL.

V and J are TRBV20-1 and TRBJ1-2; tentatively, D is TRBD1 (5 bases). The CDR3 is made up of 12 amino acids. V was clipped by 5 bases and J by 0 bases, with 7 bases between them. Germline values: CDR1 DFQATT, CDR2 SNEGSKA (reference sequence). As DNA, the CDR3 is TGCAGTGCTCCACAGGCTAACTATGGCTACACCTTC. This codes for CSAPQANYGYTF.

This clonotype has only a few counts. The chain carries TRBV16 and TRBJ2-7; weak D call: TRBD1 (6 bases). V was cut by 2 bases and J by 5 bases, with 19 bases left in between. From germline, CDR1 is KGHSY and CDR2 FQNENV. This CDR3 is 16 amino acids long. The CDR3 here is CASSQSRTGLPHEQYF. The CDR3 DNA sequence: TGTGCCAGCAGCCAAAGTCGAACAGGGCTTCCCCACGAGCAGTACTTC.

The sample holds a few counts of this clonotype. The J gene is TRBJ2-7, the V gene TRBV12-3 or TRBV12-4; 9 bases map to TRBD1. With V trimmed by 6 bases and J by 0 bases, 6 bases remained unmatched. The CDR3 loop spans 15 amino acids. The CDR3 region has the DNA TGTGCCAGCAGCTTAACGGGACAGGGCTCCTACGAGCAGTACTTC. Encoded protein: CASSLTGQGSYEQYF.

The chain links TRBV5-1 to TRBJ2-4; D might be TRBD1 or TRBD2, each matching 5 bases. The J call may be mistaken, given a closer DNA end match to TRBJ2-5. This CDR3 region has 15 residues. Germline V lookup: CDR1 SGHRS, CDR2 YFSETQ. Here the CDR3 reads CASSFWWGGGETQYF. The CDR3 bases are TGCGCCAGCAGCTTCTGGTGGGGCGGAGGAGAGACCCAGTACTTC.

This clonotype came up once. The rearrangement links TRBV29-1 to TRBJ2-1; D might be TRBD2 (6 bases). Trimming took off 7 bases at V and 2 bases at J, with 15 bases between the two ends. Germline V gene data show CDR1 as SQVTM and CDR2 as ANQGSEA. The CDR3 covers 14 residues. CDR3 DNA sequence: TGCAGCGGGGAAGGGCGGGAAGCCTACAATGAGCAGTTCTTC. Translated, it gives CSGEGREAYNEQFF.

V and J are TRBV18 and TRBJ2-1; 10 nucleotides match TRBD1. Per germline, CDR1 KGHSH and CDR2 LQKENI. The junction had 10 bases not matched to a gene; V was cut back by 8 bases and J by 6 bases. The CDR3 is made up of 15 amino acids. The CDR3 loop reads CASLRDRGRINEQFF. The CDR3 DNA follows: TGTGCCAGCCTGAGGGACAGGGGAAGAATCAATGAGCAGTTCTTC.

This clonotype turned up a few times. The chain carries TRBV6-2 or TRBV6-3 and TRBJ2-6; D remains ambiguous. The V end was cut by 10 bases, the J end by 4 bases, with 14 bases between. Germline lookup yields CDR1 MNHEY and CDR2 SVGEGT. This CDR3 spans 14 amino acids. In DNA form, the CDR3 reads TGTGCCATCGCAGAGGCGCGAGGGGCCAACGTCCTGACTTTC. Translated, it gives CAIAEARGANVLTF.